The rows below give T cell receptor beta chains drawn from one sample of a study of shared clonotypes between healthy human individuals. Assay used: immunoSEQ multiplex PCR; TCRdb lists only in-frame clones, some missing. The sample has more than 1,200,000 clones, approximately 98.5% seen once. Sequenced sample: naive CD4+ T cells sorted from blood. These receptors were obtained from a man between 25 and 39 years old in good health. Each CDR3 is given with its conserved first and last residue. Fields, in order: D gene, clone size, V gene, J gene, CDR3 protein, CDR3 DNA. D genes are given only for firm matches. Size is omitted from some rows. Given values are once, few, many or a class for expanded clones.

D: NA; size: NA; V: TRBV15; J: TRBJ2-7; CDR3: CATSRDSDTYEQYF; DNA: TGTGCCACCAGCAGAGATTCCGATACCTACGAGCAGTACTTC
D: TRBD2; size: NA; V: TRBV5-4; J: TRBJ2-1; CDR3: CASSLGALAGYNEQFF; DNA: TGTGCCAGCAGCTTGGGCGCACTAGCGGGCTACAATGAGCAGTTCTTC
D: NA; size: NA; V: TRBV7-2; J: TRBJ1-5; CDR3: CASSLAVGGVGPQHF; DNA: TGTGCCAGCAGCTTAGCGGTGGGGGGAGTGGGGCCCCAGCATTTT
D: NA; size: NA; V: TRBV29-1; J: TRBJ1-1; CDR3: CSVVRGSTEAFF; DNA: TGCAGCGTTGTAAGGGGGAGTACTGAAGCTTTCTTT
D: NA; size: NA; V: TRBV5-1; J: TRBJ2-7; CDR3: CASSLVPGNREQYF; DNA: TGCGCCAGCAGCTTGGTTCCAGGGAACCGCGAGCAGTACTTC
D: NA; size: NA; V: TRBV9; J: TRBJ2-7; CDR3: CASSHRSGAPSYEQYF; DNA: TGTGCCAGCAGCCACCGTTCAGGGGCTCCCTCCTACGAGCAGTACTTC
D: TRBD2; size: NA; V: TRBV9; J: TRBJ2-1; CDR3: CASSVVGTSGLNEQFF; DNA: TGTGCCAGCAGCGTAGTAGGGACTAGCGGCCTCAATGAGCAGTTCTTC
D: NA; size: NA; V: TRBV6-1; J: TRBJ2-7; CDR3: CASSEKQGRSYEQYF; DNA: TGTGCCAGCAGCGAAAAACAGGGGAGGTCCTACGAGCAGTACTTC
D: NA; size: NA; V: TRBV6-5; J: TRBJ1-1; CDR3: CASSYSKQNTEAFF; DNA: TGTGCCAGCAGTTACTCTAAACAGAACACTGAAGCTTTCTTT
D: TRBD2; size: NA; V: TRBV14; J: TRBJ2-1; CDR3: CASSQFGGRVYNEQFF; DNA: TGTGCCAGCAGCCAATTCGGCGGGAGGGTTTACAATGAGCAGTTCTTC
D: NA; size: NA; V: TRBV10-3; J: TRBJ1-1; CDR3: CATLPIGGTEAFF; DNA: TGTGCCACCCTACCTATAGGGGGCACTGAAGCTTTCTTT
D: TRBD1; size: NA; V: TRBV5-1; J: TRBJ1-4; CDR3: CASRLTGPTEKLFF; DNA: TGCGCCAGCAGGTTGACAGGGCCGACTGAAAAACTGTTTTTT
D: NA; size: NA; V: TRBV20-1; J: TRBJ2-5; CDR3: CSGDSQETQYF; DNA: TGCAGCGGCGACTCCCAAGAGACCCAGTACTTC
D: NA; size: NA; V: TRBV2; J: TRBJ2-2; CDR3: CASSDPANTGELFF; DNA: TGTGCCAGCAGTGATCCAGCCAACACCGGGGAGCTGTTTTTT
D: TRBD2; size: NA; V: TRBV7-2; J: TRBJ2-3; CDR3: CASSPTRASGSYTQYF; DNA: TGTGCCAGCAGCCCTACTAGAGCTAGCGGGAGTTATACGCAGTATTTT
D: NA; size: NA; V: TRBV11-2; J: TRBJ1-1; CDR3: CASSLDRMNTEAFF; DNA: TGTGCCAGCAGCTTAGACCGGATGAACACTGAAGCTTTCTTT
D: NA; size: once; V: TRBV29-1; J: TRBJ2-6; CDR3: CSVVLVAGANVLTF; DNA: TGCAGCGTTGTACTAGTAGCTGGGGCCAACGTCCTGACTTTC
D: NA; size: once; V: TRBV9; J: TRBJ2-1; CDR3: CASSVVGRSAIDNEQFF; DNA: TGTGCCAGCAGCGTAGTCGGCCGGTCGGCAATAGACAATGAGCAGTTCTTC
D: NA; size: NA; V: TRBV7-9; J: TRBJ2-2; CDR3: CASSLGAPRANTGELFF; DNA: TGTGCCAGCAGCTTAGGGGCTCCCCGTGCGAACACCGGGGAGCTGTTTTTT
D: NA; size: NA; V: TRBV5-1; J: TRBJ2-7; CDR3: CASSLLSGYSRYEQYF; DNA: TGCGCCAGCAGCTTGTTATCGGGGTACAGCCGCTACGAGCAGTACTTC
D: NA; size: NA; V: TRBV11-2; J: TRBJ2-7; CDR3: CASSFLRSQSAHEQYF; DNA: TGTGCCAGCAGCTTCCTTAGGTCCCAAAGCGCCCACGAGCAGTACTTC
D: NA; size: NA; V: TRBV18; J: TRBJ2-7; CDR3: CASSPRRSSYEQYF; DNA: TGTGCCAGCTCACCTCGTAGAAGCTCCTACGAGCAGTACTTC